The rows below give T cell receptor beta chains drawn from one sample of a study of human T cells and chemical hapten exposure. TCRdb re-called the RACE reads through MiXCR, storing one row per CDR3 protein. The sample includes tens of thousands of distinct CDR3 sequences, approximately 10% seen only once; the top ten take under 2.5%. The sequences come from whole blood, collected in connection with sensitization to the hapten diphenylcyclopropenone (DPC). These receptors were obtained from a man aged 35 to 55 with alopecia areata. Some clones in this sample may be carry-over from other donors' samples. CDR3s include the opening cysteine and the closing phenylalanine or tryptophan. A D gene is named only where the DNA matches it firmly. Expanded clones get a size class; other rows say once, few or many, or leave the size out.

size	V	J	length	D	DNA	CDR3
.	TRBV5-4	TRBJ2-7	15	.	TGTGCCAGCAGCTTGGGTCCCGGACGGGAGTACGAGCAGTACTTC	CASSLGPGREYEQYF
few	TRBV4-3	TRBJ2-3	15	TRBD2	TGCGCCAGCAGCCAAGAAGGGACTAGAGTAGATACGCAGTATTTT	CASSQEGTRVDTQYF
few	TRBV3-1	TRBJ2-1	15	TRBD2	TGTGCCAGCGGGGGGGGAATGAGCTCCTACAATGAGCAGTTCTTC	CASGGGMSSYNEQFF
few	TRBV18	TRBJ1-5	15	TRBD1	TGTGCCAGCTCGTCCCAGGGGACAGGGTCTCAGCCCCAGCATTTT	CASSSQGTGSQPQHF
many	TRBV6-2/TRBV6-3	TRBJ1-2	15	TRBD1	TGTGCCAGCAGAATCGGACAGGGATCAAACTATGGCTACACCTTC	CASRIGQGSNYGYTF
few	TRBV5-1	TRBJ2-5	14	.	TGCGCCAGCAGCAATCCCAGCAACCAAGAGACCCAGTACTTC	CASSNPSNQETQYF
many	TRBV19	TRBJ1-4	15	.	TGTGCCAGTAGCGCTACCGGGCCCACGTCGGAAAAACTGTTTTTT	CASSATGPTSEKLFF
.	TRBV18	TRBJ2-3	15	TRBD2	TGTGCCAGCTCACCACCGCTAGCGGGAGCGATGTGGCAGTATTTT	CASSPPLAGAMWQYF
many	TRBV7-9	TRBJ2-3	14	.	TGTGCCAGCAGCTTAACCGACTTAGCGGATACGCAGTATTTT	CASSLTDLADTQYF
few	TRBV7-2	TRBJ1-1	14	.	TGTGCCAACCAGCAGATTCTCTCGAACACTGAAGCTTTCTTT	CANQQILSNTEAFF
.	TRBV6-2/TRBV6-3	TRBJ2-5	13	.	TGTGCCAGCAGTTACGGGGACTCGGAGACCCAGTACTTC	CASSYGDSETQYF
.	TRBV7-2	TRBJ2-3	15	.	TGTGCCAGCAGCCCCGACCGGGGCCCCACAGATACGCAGTATTTT	CASSPDRGPTDTQYF
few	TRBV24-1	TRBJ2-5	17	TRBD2	TGTGCCACCAGCGGACCGACCGGACTAGCGGGGCAAGAGACCCAGTACTTC	CATSGPTGLAGQETQYF
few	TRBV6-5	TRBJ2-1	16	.	TGTGCCAGCAGCCCAAAACGGACTACAAGGGGCAATGAGCAGTTCTTC	CASSPKRTTRGNEQFF
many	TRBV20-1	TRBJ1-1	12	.	TGCAGTGCTAGTGTTTTAGCACACGCCGCTTTCTTT	CSASVLAHAAFF
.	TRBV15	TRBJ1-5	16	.	TGTGCCACCAGCAGAAGCCGGGACTATAGCAATCAGCCCCAGCATTTT	CATSRSRDYSNQPQHF
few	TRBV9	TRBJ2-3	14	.	TGTGCCAGCAGCGTGCGGACTCTCACAGATACGCAGTATTTT	CASSVRTLTDTQYF
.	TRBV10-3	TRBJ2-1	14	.	TGTGCCATCAGCGCCCCCAGCTCCTACAATGAGCAGTTCTTC	CAISAPSSYNEQFF
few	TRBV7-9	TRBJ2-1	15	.	TGTGCCAGCAGCTTAGTGAGGGGATCCTACAATGAGCAGTTCTTC	CASSLVRGSYNEQFF
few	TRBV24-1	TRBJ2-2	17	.	TGTGCCACCAGTGCGAACTTTAGAGCGACTTCTGTCGGGGAGCTGTTTTTT	CATSANFRATSVGELFF
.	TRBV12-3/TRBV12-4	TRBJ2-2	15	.	TGTGCCAGCAGTTCTGGCCCCCTACAGACCGGGGAGCTGTTTTTT	CASSSGPLQTGELFF
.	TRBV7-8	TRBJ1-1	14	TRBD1	TGTGCCAGCACCCGGACAGGGGCGAGGGCTGAAGCTTTCTTT	CASTRTGARAEAFF
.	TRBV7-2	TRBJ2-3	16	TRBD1	TGTGCCAGCAGGGTAGGGGCAGGGGGTTTAAAAGATACGCAGTATTTT	CASRVGAGGLKDTQYF
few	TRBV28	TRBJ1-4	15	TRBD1	TGTGCCAGCAGTCCGGGGACAGTACGTAATGAAAAACTGTTTTTT	CASSPGTVRNEKLFF
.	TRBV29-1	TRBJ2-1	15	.	TGCAGCGTTGATGTGTTAACTTACCCCGGGGATGAGCAGTTCTTC	CSVDVLTYPGDEQFF
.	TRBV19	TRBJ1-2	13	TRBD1	TGTGCCAGTGACGCAGGGGGCGCGTTCGGCTACACCTTC	CASDAGGAFGYTF
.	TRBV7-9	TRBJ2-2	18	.	TGTGCCAGCAGCCATACCAGAGGAACGGGCCGGGACACCGGGGAGCTGTTTTTT	CASSHTRGTGRDTGELFF
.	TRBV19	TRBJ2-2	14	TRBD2	TGTGCCATCATGGATAGCGGGGACACCGGGGAGCTGTTTTTT	CAIMDSGDTGELFF
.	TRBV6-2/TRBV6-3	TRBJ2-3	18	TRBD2	TGTGCCAGCAGCCAGGGACTAGCGGGGGCACCTAGCACAGATACGCAGTATTTT	CASSQGLAGAPSTDTQYF
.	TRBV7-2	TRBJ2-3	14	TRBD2	TGTGCCAGCAGGGTAGCGGGAGCCCCAGATACGCAGTATTTT	CASRVAGAPDTQYF
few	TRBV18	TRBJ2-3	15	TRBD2	TGTGCCAGCTCACGCGGGACTAGCCCCACAGATACGCAGTATTTT	CASSRGTSPTDTQYF
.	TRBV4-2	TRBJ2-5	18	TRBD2	TGTGCCAGCAGCCAAGATAAGATAGCGGGAGGACTACAAGAGACCCAGTACTTC	CASSQDKIAGGLQETQYF
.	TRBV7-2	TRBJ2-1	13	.	TGTGCCAGCAGCGCATCGTCCCTGGAGGCGCAGTTCTTC	CASSASSLEAQFF
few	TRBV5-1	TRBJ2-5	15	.	TGCGCCAGCAGCTGGTGGGGTGGGGGCTTTGAGACCCAGTACTTC	CASSWWGGGFETQYF
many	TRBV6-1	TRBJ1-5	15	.	TGTGCCAGCAGTGAACAGAAGGGGAGCAATCAGCCCCAGCATTTT	CASSEQKGSNQPQHF
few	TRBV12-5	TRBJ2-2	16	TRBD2	TGTGCTAGTGGTTTGGCCCGGGGGGGGAACACCGGGGAGCTGTTTTTT	CASGLARGGNTGELFF
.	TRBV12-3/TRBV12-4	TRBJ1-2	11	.	TGTGCCAGCAGTTTACGGGATGGCTACACCTTC	CASSLRDGYTF
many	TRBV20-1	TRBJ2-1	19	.	TGCAGTGCTAGAGGACCAGTAGGGTCCCCGTCAAGCTCCTACAATGAGCAGTTCTTC	CSARGPVGSPSSSYNEQFF
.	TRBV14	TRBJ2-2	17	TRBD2	TGTGCCAGCAGCCAAGATGGACTAGCGGTTAACACCGGGGAGCTGTTTTTT	CASSQDGLAVNTGELFF
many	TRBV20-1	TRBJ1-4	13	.	TGCAGTGCTAGCAAACCTTCAAATGAAAAACTGTTTTTT	CSASKPSNEKLFF
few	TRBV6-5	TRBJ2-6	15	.	TGTGCCAGCAGAGAACAGGGATTTGGGGCCAACGTCCTGACTTTC	CASREQGFGANVLTF
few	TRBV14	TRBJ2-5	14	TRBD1	TGTGCCAGCAGCCATGGACAGGGGTACGAGACCCAGTACTTC	CASSHGQGYETQYF
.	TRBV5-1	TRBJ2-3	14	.	TGCGCCAGCAGGACTACGGGGAGCACAGATACGCAGTATTTT	CASRTTGSTDTQYF
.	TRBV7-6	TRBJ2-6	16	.	TGTGCCAGCAGCGGCGGTTTATTGGCCGGGGCCAACGTCCTGACTTTC	CASSGGLLAGANVLTF
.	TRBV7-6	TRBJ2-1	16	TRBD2	TGTGCCAGCAGCTTAGCTCGGACTAGCGGGAGCCTGGAGCAGTTCTTC	CASSLARTSGSLEQFF
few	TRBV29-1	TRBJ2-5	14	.	TGCAGCGTTGAAGATCCAGGATTACAAGAGACCCAGTACTTC	CSVEDPGLQETQYF
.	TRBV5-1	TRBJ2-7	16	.	TGCGCCAGCTGTCCCTCTCTGGGGGTTGGGTCCTACGAGCAGTACTTC	CASCPSLGVGSYEQYF
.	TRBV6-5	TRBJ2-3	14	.	TGTGCCACGGCTAGGGGGGGAAGCACAGATACGCAGTATTTT	CATARGGSTDTQYF
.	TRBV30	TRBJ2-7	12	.	TGTGCCTGGAGACAGGGGACTATCGAGCAGTACTTC	CAWRQGTIEQYF